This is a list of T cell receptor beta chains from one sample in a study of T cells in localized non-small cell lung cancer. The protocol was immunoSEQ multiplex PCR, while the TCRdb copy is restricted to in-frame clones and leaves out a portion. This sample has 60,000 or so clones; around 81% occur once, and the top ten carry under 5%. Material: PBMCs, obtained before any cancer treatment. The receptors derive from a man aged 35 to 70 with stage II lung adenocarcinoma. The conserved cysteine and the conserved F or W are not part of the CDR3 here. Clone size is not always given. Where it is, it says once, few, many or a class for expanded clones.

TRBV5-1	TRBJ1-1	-	ASSLEGSQMNTEAF
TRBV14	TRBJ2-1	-	ASSPVEGRGLEQF
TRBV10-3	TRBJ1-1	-	AISAAGGEVMNTEAF
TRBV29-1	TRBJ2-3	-	SVLGREGTDTQY
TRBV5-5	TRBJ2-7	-	ASSSFQTSGSSYEQY
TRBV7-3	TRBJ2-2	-	ASSWDSTGELF
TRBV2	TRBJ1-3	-	AVMLRGRNSGNTIY
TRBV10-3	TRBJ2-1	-	AISDWQGMGNEQF
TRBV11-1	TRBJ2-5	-	ASSFSPGTGGTQY
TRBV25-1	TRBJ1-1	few	ASSGTGITEAF
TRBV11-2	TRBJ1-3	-	ASSLDPGSGNTIY
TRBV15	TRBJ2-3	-	ATSDTDTQY
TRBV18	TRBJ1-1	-	ASSLRQGARTEAF
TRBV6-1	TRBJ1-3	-	ASSDRSSGNTIY
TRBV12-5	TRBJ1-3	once	ASGLGRVSGNTIY
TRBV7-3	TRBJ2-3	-	ASSFYRDTQY
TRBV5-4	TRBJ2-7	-	ASSPFRGSGRVYEQY
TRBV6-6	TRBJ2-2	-	ASIDRGGGELF
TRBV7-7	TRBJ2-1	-	ASSLGTGTTYNEQF
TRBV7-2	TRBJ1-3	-	ASSLGGSGNTIY
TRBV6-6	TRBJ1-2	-	ASTPGPGSYT
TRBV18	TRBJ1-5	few	ASLAAPNQPQH
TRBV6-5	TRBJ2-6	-	ASSYGVAGANVLT
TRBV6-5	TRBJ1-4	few	ASSYETGSNEKLF
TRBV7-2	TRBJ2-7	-	ASSFHGLAGGRYEQY
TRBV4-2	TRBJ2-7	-	ASSQAVDTAYEQY
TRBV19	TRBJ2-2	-	ASSIRREWVPGELF
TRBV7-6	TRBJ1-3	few	ASSLLQGTGNTIY
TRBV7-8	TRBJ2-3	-	ASSTGTAGGYTDTQY
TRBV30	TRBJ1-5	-	AWRSAGNQPQH
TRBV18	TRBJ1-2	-	ASSPGPNYGYT
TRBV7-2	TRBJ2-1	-	ASSLIYYNEQF
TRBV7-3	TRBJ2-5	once	ASSRTGGGETQY
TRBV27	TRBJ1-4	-	ASYSDREDEKLF
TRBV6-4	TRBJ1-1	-	ASSEQPKGTEAF